This TCR beta chain was identified in a study of blood T cell repertoires in COVID-19. Overall study: COVID-19 samples, acute and convalescent, were from the United States, Italy and Spain. PBMCs, B-cell-depleted T cells, or T cells were the source of the cDNA or gDNA that made up the material.

In the original processing: Nucleated cell number was recorded as an estimate derived from reference gene primer amplification. Profiling relied on immunoSEQ multiplex PCR, and the TCRdb table lists in-frame clones only, not all of them. That table gives V, J and clone size, and the DNA gave D and trimming. Of 45,000 to 65,000 clones in the sample, roughly four fifths are singletons; the top ten hold 4% to 5.5%. The V gene's germline CDR1 is SGHNT and CDR2 YYREEE (reference sequence). The length of the CDR3 is 16 residues. The trim removed 4 bases at V and 2 bases at J, leaving 10 bases unmatched. This clone was observed a few times.

The material sequenced was peripheral blood. This TCR was recovered from a woman aged 60 to 75 with acute or convalescent COVID-19. This sequence joins TRBV5-4 and TRBJ1-1; 8 bases agree with TRBD1. CDR3 residues: CASSPDRGGGNTEAFF. DNA for the CDR3: TGTGCCAGCAGCCCCGACAGGGGAGGGGGAAACACTGAAGCTTTCTTT.